This TCR beta chain was identified in a study of blood T cells in healthy people across ages. Study results and caveats: A greater number of naive CD4+ cells and higher diversity distinguished long-lived donors from aged donors. Diversity estimated from one million T cells was considered an underestimate. In older individuals, TCR beta diversity per million T cells was lower, falling roughly linearly with age.

The CDR3 totals 15 residues. CDR1 is SGHTA and CDR2 is FQGTGA in the germline V gene. Trimming removed 2 bases from V and 4 bases from J; junction bases left unmatched: 4. A J-beta primer mix and a sample-barcoded 5' primer were used in a second PCR of about 7 to 12 cycles. TCRdb re-called the 5' RACE reads with MiXCR, one entry per CDR3 protein. The table has hundreds of thousands of distinct CDR3 sequences, over 45% seen once. As for this clonotype: The antigen remains unidentified.

V is TRBV7-3 and J is TRBJ2-1, with 8 bases aligning to TRBD1. This sequence was found in a woman aged 55-75 years in good health. Sequenced material: blood. The CDR3 here is CASSLGDRQYNEQFF. The CDR3 DNA reads TGTGCCAGCAGCTTAGGGGACAGGCAGTACAATGAGCAGTTCTTC.